This paragraph covers one T cell receptor beta chain sequence. Its target is not known. The DNA ends 3 residues before the CDR3 does, and the rest of the CDR3 is filled in from the germline J gene. This CDR3 is built from 14 residues. Trimming cost V 7 bases and J 0 bases, with 11 bases left between them. Germline V gene data show CDR1 as SGHAT and CDR2 as FQNNGV. Donors gave 5 to 8 ml heparinized peripheral whole blood. This sample was taken from a study of T cell clonality in common variable immunodeficiency. Using immunoSEQ multiplex PCR, the repertoire was profiled, and TCRdb retains in-frame clones only, with some absent. Observed are more than 35,000 clones, no singletons, with the top ten taking 0.75% to 1%. Study-wide findings and caveats: Fewer deletions and N-nucleotide insertions were reportedly seen in common variable immunodeficiency TCR beta sequences.

The V and J genes are TRBV11-2 and TRBJ2-3, with D possibly TRBD2 on 5 matching bases. This receptor was obtained from a person aged 18 to 69 in good health. Specimen: peripheral blood mononuclear cells. The CDR3 here is CASNERRSTDTQYF. The part of the CDR3 DNA that was read is TGTGCCAGCAACGAGCGGAGAAGCACAGATACG.